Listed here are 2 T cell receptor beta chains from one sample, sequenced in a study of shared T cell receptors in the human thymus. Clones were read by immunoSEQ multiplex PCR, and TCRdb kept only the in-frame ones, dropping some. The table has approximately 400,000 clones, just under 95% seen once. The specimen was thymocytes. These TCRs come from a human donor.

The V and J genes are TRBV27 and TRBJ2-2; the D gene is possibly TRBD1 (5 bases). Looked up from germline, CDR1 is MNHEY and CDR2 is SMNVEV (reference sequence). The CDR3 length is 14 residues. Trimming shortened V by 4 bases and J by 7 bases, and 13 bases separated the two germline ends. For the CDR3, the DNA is TGTGCCAGCAGTTGGGTGTTTAGGGGCGGGGAGCTGTTTTTT. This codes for CASSWVFRGGELFF.

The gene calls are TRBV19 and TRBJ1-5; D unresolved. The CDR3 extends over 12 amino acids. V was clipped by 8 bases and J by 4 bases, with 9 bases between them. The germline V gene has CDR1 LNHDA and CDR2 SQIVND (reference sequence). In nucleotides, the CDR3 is TGTGCCAGTGCGGCCAAAAATCAGCCCCAGCATTTT. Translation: CASAAKNQPQHF.